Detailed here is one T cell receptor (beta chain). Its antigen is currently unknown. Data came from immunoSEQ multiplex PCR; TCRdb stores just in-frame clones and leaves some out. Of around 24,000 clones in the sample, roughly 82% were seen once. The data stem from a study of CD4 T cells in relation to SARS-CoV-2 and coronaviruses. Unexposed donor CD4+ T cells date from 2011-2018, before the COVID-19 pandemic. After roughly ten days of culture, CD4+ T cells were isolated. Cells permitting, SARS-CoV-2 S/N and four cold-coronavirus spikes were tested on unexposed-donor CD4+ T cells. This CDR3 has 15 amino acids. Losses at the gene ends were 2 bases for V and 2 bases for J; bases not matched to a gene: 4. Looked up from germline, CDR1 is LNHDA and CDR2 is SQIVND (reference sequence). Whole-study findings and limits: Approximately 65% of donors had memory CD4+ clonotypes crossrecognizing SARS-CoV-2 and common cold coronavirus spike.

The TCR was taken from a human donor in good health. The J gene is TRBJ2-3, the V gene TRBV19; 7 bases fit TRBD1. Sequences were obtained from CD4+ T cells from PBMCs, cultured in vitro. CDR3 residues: CASSINRGSTDTQYF. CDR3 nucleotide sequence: TGTGCCAGTAGTATAAACAGGGGCTCCACAGATACGCAGTATTTT.